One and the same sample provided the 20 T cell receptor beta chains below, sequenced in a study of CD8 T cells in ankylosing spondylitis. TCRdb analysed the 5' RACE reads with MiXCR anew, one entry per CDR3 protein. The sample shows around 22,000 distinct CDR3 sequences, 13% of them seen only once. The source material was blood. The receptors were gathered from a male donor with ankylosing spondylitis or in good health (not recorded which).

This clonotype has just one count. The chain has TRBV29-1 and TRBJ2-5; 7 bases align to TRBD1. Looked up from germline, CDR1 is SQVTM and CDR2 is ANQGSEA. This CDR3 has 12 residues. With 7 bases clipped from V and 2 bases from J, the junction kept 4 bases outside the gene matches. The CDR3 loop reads CSGHRGQETQYF. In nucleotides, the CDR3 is TGCAGCGGTCACAGGGGTCAAGAGACCCAGTACTTC.

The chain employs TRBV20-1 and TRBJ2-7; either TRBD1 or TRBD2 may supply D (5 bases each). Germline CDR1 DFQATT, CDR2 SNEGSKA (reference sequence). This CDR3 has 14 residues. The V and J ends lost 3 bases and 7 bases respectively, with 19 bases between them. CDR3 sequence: CSARRPGTWGEQYV. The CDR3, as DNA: TGCAGTGCTAGGCGTCCGGGGACCTGGGGTGAGCAGTACGTC.

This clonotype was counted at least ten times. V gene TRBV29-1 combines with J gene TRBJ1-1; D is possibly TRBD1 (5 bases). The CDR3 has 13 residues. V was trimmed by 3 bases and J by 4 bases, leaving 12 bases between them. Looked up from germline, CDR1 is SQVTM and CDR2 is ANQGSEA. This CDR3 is CSVESGMGTEAFF. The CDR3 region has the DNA TGCAGCGTTGAGTCAGGGATGGGCACTGAAGCTTTCTTT. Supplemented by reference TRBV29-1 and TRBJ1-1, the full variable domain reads SAVISQKPSRDICQRGTSLTIQCQVDSQVTMMFWYRQQPGQSLTLIATANQGSEATYESGFVIDKFPISRPNLTFSTLTVSNMSPEDSSIYLCSVESGMGTEAFFGQGTRLTVV.

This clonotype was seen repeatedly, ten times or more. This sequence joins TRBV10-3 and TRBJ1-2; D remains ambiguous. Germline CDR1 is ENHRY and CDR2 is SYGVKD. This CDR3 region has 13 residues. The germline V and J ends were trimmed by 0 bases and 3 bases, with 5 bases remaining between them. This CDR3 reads CAISESAHYGYTF. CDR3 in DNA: TGTGCCATCAGTGAGTCGGCACACTATGGCTACACCTTC.

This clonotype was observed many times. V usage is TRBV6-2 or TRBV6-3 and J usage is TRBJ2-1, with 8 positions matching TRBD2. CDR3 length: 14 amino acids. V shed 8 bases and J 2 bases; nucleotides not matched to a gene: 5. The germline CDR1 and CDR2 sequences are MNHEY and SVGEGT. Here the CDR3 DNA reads TGTGCCAGCGGACCGGGACTAGCCTACAATGAGCAGTTCTTC. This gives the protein CASGPGLAYNEQFF.

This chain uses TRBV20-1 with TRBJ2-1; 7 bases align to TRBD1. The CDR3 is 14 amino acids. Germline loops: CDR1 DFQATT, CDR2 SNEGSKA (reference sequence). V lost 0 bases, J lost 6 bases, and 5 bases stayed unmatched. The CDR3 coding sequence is TGCAGTGCTAGAGATCTCAACAGGGGCAATGAGCAGTTCTTC. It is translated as CSARDLNRGNEQFF.

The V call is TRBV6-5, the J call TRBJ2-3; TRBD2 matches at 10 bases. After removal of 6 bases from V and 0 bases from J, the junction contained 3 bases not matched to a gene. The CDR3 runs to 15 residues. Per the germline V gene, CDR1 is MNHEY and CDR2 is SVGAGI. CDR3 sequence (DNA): TGTGCCAGCAGCCAGACTAGCGGGAGCACAGATACGCAGTATTTT. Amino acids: CASSQTSGSTDTQYF.

The CDR3 loop reads CARGIYISGANVLTF. DNA of the CDR3: TGTGCCCGGGGTATATACATCTCTGGGGCCAACGTCCTGACTTTC. The chain uses TRBV19 and TRBJ2-6, with D perhaps TRBD2 (5 bases). Looked up from germline, CDR1 is LNHDA and CDR2 is SQIVND (reference sequence). V shed 11 bases and J shed 0 bases, with 14 bases lying between them. The CDR3 is 15 amino acids.

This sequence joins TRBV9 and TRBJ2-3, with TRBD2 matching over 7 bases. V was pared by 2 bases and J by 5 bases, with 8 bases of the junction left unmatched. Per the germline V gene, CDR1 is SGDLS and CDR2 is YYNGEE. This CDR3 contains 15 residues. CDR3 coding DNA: TGTGCCAGCAGCGTCGCGGGAGAGTGGGGAGATACGCAGTATTTT. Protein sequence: CASSVAGEWGDTQYF.

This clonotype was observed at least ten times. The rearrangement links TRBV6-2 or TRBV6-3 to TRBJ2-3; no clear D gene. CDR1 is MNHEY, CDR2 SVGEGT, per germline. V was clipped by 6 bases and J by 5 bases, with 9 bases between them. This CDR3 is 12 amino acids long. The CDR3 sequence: CASSPLGDTQYF. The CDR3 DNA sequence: TGTGCCAGCAGCCCCTTGGGAGATACGCAGTATTTT.

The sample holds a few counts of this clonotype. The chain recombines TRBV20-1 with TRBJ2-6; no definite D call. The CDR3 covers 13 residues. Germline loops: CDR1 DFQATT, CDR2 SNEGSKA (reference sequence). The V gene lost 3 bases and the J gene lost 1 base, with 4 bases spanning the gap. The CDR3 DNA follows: TGCAGTGCTAGCAGGTCTGGGGCCAACGTCCTGACTTTC. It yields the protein CSASRSGANVLTF.

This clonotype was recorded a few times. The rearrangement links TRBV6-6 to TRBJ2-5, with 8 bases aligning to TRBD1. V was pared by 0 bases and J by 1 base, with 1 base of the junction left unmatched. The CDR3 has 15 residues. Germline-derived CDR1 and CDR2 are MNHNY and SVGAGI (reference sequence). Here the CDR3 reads CASSYSDRVQETQYF. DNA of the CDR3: TGTGCCAGCAGTTACTCGGACAGGGTCCAAGAGACCCAGTACTTC.

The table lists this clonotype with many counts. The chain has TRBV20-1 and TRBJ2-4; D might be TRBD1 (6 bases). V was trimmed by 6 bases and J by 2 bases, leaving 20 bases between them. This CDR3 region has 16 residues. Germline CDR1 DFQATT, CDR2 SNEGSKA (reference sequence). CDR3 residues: CSAARSLGGSKNIQYF. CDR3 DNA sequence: TGCAGTGCCGCACGGTCATTAGGGGGATCCAAAAACATTCAGTACTTC.

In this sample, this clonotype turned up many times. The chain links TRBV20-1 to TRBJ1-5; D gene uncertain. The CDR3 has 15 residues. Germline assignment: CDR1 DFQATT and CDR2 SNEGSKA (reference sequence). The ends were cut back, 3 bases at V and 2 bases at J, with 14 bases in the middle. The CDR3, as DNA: TGCAGTGCTAGGCGTCGGAGGTTGGGCAATCAGCCCCAGCATTTT. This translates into CSARRRRLGNQPQHF.

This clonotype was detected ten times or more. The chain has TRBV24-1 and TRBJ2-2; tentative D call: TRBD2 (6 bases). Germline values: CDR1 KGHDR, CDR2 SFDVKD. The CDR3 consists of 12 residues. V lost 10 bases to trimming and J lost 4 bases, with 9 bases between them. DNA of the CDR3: TGTGCCACTAGGACTACCACCGGGGAGCTGTTTTTT. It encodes CATRTTTGELFF.

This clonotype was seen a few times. The CDR3 sequence is CASNQRPGDANTGELFF. CDR3 coding DNA: TGTGCCAGCAACCAACGGCCGGGGGACGCGAACACCGGGGAGCTGTTTTTT. The genes are TRBV11-2 and TRBJ2-2; the D gene is possibly TRBD2 (6 bases). The V end lost 7 bases, the J end lost 0 bases, and 18 bases lay between the germline ends. The CDR3 is 17 residues long. Germline values: CDR1 SGHAT, CDR2 FQNNGV.

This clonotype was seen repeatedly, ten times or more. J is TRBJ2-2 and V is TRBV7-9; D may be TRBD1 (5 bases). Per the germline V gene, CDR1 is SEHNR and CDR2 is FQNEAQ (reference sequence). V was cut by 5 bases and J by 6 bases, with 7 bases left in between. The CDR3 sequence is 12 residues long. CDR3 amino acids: CASSQGSGELFF. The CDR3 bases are TGTGCCAGCAGCCAGGGTTCCGGGGAGCTGTTTTTT.

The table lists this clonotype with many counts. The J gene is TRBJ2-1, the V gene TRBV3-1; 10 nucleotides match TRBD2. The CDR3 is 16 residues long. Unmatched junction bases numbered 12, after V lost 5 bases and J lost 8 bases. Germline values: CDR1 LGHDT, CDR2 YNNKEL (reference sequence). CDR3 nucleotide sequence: TGTGCCAGCAGCTCATTAGCGGGGGGCCCCTCTCATGAGCAGTTCTTC. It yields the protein CASSSLAGGPSHEQFF.

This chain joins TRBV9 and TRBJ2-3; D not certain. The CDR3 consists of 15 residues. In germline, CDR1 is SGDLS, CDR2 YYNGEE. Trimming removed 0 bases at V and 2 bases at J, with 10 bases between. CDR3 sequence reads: CASSVADLDTDTQYF. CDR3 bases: TGTGCCAGCAGCGTAGCAGATCTAGACACAGATACGCAGTATTTT.

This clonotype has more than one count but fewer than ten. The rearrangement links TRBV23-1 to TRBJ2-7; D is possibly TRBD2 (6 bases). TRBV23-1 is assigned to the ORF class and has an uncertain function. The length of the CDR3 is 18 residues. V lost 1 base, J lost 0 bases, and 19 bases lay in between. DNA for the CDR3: TGCGCCAGCAGTCAATTGGAGGGATTGTTAAATACCTCCTACGAGCAGTACGTC. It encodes CASSQLEGLLNTSYEQYV.